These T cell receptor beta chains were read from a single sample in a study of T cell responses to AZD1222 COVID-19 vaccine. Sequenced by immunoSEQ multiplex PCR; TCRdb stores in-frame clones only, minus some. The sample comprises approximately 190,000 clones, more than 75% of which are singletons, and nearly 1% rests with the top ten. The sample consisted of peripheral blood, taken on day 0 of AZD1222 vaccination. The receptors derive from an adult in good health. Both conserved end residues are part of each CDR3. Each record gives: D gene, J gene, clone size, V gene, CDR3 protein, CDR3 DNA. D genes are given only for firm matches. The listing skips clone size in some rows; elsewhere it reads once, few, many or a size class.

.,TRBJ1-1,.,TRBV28,CASSSPDGWNTEAFF,TGTGCCAGCAGTTCCCCGGATGGATGGAACACTGAAGCTTTCTTT
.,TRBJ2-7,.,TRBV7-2,CASSLERGREQYF,TGTGCCAGCAGCTTAGAAAGGGGCCGGGAGCAGTACTTC
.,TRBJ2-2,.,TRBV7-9,CASSLSPLSNTGELFF,TGTGCCAGCAGCTTATCGCCGCTCAGCAACACCGGGGAGCTGTTTTTT
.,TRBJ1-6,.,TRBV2,CASDGRPGLLGSPLHF,TGTGCCAGCGATGGGAGACCTGGCTTGCTCGGGTCACCCCTCCACTTT
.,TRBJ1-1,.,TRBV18,CASSPPRGASEAFF,TGTGCCAGCTCACCACCGCGGGGGGCCTCTGAAGCTTTCTTT
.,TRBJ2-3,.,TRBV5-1,CASSLGSEHDTQYF,TGCGCCAGCAGCTTGGGCAGTGAGCATGATACGCAGTATTTT
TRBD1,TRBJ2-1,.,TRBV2,CASRTGTGSGEQFF,TGTGCCAGCAGGACCGGGACAGGGTCCGGAGAGCAGTTCTTC
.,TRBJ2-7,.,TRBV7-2,CASSSTTYEQYF,TGTGCCAGCAGCTCCACGACCTACGAGCAGTACTTC
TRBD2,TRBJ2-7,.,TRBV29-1,CSVARLAGDEQYF,TGCAGCGTTGCTCGGCTAGCGGGAGACGAGCAGTACTTC
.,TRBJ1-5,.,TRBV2,CASRQVSNQPQHF,TGTGCCAGCAGACAAGTTAGCAATCAGCCCCAGCATTTT
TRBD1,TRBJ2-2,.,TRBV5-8,CASSGGQWNTGELFF,TGTGCCAGCAGCGGGGGACAGTGGAACACCGGGGAGCTGTTTTTT
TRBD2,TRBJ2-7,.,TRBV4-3,CASSQDWSGGNTYEQYF,TGCGCCAGCAGCCAAGATTGGTCGGGGGGAAATACCTACGAGCAGTACTTC
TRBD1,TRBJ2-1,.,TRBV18,CASSPSPRTGTYNEQFF,TGTGCCAGCTCACCTTCCCCTCGGACAGGAACCTACAATGAGCAGTTCTTC
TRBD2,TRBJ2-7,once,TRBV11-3,CASSPGLAASYEQYF,TGTGCCAGCAGCCCCGGACTAGCGGCCTCCTACGAGCAGTACTTC
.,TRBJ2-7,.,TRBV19,CASSIGSREGYEQYF,TGTGCCAGTAGTATTGGGTCGAGGGAAGGGTACGAGCAGTACTTC
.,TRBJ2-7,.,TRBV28,CASSFRREQYF,TGTGCCAGCAGTTTTCGCCGGGAGCAGTACTTC
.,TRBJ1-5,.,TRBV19,CASSADPSTNQPQHF,TGTGCCAGTAGCGCCGACCCCTCAACCAATCAGCCCCAGCATTTT
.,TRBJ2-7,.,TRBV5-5,CASTHTAYYEQYF,TGTGCCAGCACCCATACAGCGTACTACGAGCAGTACTTC
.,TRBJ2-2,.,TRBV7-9,CASSAAGTKPGAGELFF,TGTGCCAGCAGCGCAGCCGGGACAAAACCTGGGGCCGGGGAGCTGTTTTTT
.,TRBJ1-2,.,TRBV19,CASSVVGARNYGYTF,TGTGCCAGTAGTGTCGTAGGGGCGCGAAACTATGGCTACACCTTC
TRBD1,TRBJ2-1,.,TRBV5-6,CASSSTGTGHNEQFF,TGTGCCAGCAGTTCAACCGGGACAGGGCACAATGAGCAGTTCTTC
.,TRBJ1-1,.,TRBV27,CASSQNREDWTEAFF,TGTGCCAGCAGTCAAAACAGGGAAGACTGGACTGAAGCTTTCTTT
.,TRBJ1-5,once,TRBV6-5,CASRTDLAPGSF,TGTGCCAGCAGGACCGACTTGGCCCCAGGGAGTTTT
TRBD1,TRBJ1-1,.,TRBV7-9,CASRRDRGLYRGDTEAFF,TGTGCCAGCCGCCGGGACAGGGGGCTTTATAGGGGTGACACTGAAGCTTTCTTT
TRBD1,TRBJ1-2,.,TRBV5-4,CASTPGRGTDGYTF,TGTGCCAGCACCCCGGGTCGGGGGACAGATGGCTACACCTTC
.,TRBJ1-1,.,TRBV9,CASNPWADPNTEAFF,TGTGCCAGCAACCCCTGGGCAGATCCTAACACTGAAGCTTTCTTT
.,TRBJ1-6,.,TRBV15,CATSAIGRMGRSPLHF,TGTGCCACCAGCGCCATAGGGAGGATGGGTAGGTCACCCCTCCACTTT
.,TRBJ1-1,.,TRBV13,CASSHGGRSTEAFF,TGTGCCAGCAGCCATGGCGGGCGGAGCACTGAAGCTTTCTTT
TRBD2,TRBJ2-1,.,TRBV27,CASTFLAGARDEQFF,TGTGCCAGCACCTTTCTAGCGGGGGCGCGGGATGAGCAGTTCTTC
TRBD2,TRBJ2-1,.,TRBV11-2,CASSLWLAGASYNEQFF,TGTGCCAGCAGCTTATGGCTAGCGGGGGCCTCCTACAATGAGCAGTTCTTC
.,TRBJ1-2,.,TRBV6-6,CASTPPGEYGYTF,TGTGCCAGCACCCCGCCCGGGGAATATGGCTACACCTTC
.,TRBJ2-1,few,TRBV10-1,CASSEGGISYNEQFF,TGCGCCAGCAGTGAAGGCGGGATCTCCTACAATGAGCAGTTCTTC
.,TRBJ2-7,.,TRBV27,CASSLSRGDEQYF,TGTGCCAGCAGTTTGAGCAGGGGCGACGAGCAGTACTTC
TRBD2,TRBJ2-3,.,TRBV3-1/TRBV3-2,CASSQMFVSSGGENTQYF,TGTGCCAGCAGCCAAATGTTTGTATCTAGCGGGGGGGAAAATACGCAGTATTTT
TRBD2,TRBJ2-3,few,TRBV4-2,CASSQREWDTQYF,TGTGCCAGCAGCCAGCGGGAGTGGGATACGCAGTATTTT
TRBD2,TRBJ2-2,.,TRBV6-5,CATNGLAGTGELFF,TGTGCCACCAACGGACTAGCGGGCACCGGGGAGCTGTTTTTT
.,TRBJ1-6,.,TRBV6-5,CASSRGVLGNSPLHF,TGTGCCAGCAGCCGAGGGGTATTGGGAAATTCACCCCTCCACTTT
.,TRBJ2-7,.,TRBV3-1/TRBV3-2,CASSPAKGAGTYEQYF,TGTGCCAGCAGCCCAGCGAAGGGTGCGGGGACCTACGAGCAGTACTTC
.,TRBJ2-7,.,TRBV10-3,CAIREEDYEQYF,TGTGCCATCAGAGAGGAAGACTACGAGCAGTACTTC
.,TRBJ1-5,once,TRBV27,CASEGVSNQPQHF,TGTGCCAGCGAAGGCGTATCAAATCAGCCCCAGCATTTT
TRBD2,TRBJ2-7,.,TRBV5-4,CASRNQAASGRTLSYEQYF,TGTGCCAGCAGGAATCAGGCGGCTAGCGGGAGGACCCTCTCCTACGAGCAGTACTTC
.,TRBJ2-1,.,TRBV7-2,CASSFWLAKNEQFF,TGTGCCAGCAGCTTTTGGCTAGCGAAGAATGAGCAGTTCTTC
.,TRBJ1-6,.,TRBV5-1,CASSLGQLPLHF,TGCGCCAGCAGCTTGGGACAGCTTCCCCTCCACTTT
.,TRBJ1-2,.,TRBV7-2,CASSLGNKAHGYTF,TGTGCCAGCAGCTTAGGGAACAAGGCACATGGCTACACCTTC
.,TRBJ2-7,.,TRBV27,CASIGGVYEQYF,TGTGCCAGCATAGGGGGGGTCTACGAGCAGTACTTC
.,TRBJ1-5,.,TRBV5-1,CASSLNPGDQPQHF,TGCGCCAGCAGCTTGAACCCAGGGGATCAGCCCCAGCATTTT
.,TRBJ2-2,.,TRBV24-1,CATKGPNTGELFF,TGTGCCACCAAAGGACCGAACACCGGGGAGCTGTTTTTT
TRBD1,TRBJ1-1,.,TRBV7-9,CASSPNGQGAEAFF,TGTGCCAGCAGCCCTAACGGACAGGGCGCTGAAGCTTTCTTT
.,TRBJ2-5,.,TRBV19,CASKPGGGGRQETQYF,TGTGCCAGTAAACCCGGGGGAGGGGGCCGACAAGAGACCCAGTACTTC
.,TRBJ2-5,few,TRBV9,CASSPTGTWETQYF,TGTGCCAGCAGCCCCACCGGGACATGGGAGACCCAGTACTTC
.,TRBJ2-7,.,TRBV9,CASGPPGSYEQYF,TGTGCCAGCGGACCCCCAGGATCCTACGAGCAGTACTTC
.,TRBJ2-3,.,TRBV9,CASTQGPTDTQYF,TGTGCCAGCACTCAGGGACCCACAGATACGCAGTATTTT
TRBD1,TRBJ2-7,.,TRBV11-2,CASSDMTQGVLKYEQYF,TGTGCCAGCAGCGATATGACGCAGGGGGTACTAAAGTACGAGCAGTACTTC
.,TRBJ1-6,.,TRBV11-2,CASRSGTPSSPLHF,TGTGCCAGCAGATCCGGGACCCCCAGTTCACCCCTCCACTTT